This T cell receptor (beta chain) is from a study of blood T cell repertoires in COVID-19. Overall study context: T cells, B-cell-depleted T cells, or PBMCs provided the cDNA or gDNA that served as material.

Assay: immunoSEQ multiplex PCR; the TCRdb copy retains only in-frame clones and omits some. The sample holds about 170,000 clones, 88% seen once. The material sequenced was peripheral blood. This TCR was recovered from a man between 60 and 70 years old with acute or convalescent COVID-19.

The CDR3, as DNA: TGTGCCAGCAGCTTGACTGCCCAAGTTGAGCAGTTCTTC. This encodes CASSLTAQVEQFF. J is TRBJ2-1 and V is TRBV7-8; D call uncertain. Germline assignment: CDR1 SGHVS and CDR2 FQNEAQ. V lost 3 bases and J lost 9, with 12 bases in between. The CDR3 is 13 residues long.